Below are 16 T cell receptor beta chains sequenced from a single sample in a study of beta chain features in type 1 diabetes. Overall study findings and caveats: When Type 1 diabetes patients were examined, their TCRB CDR3s proved moderately but significantly shorter in all four CD4+ subsets.

Isolated RNA was reverse transcribed in full, so expressed TCRB transcripts were sequenced. The table came from immunoSEQ multiplex PCR; TCRdb's copy has only in-frame clones and leaves some out. The sample lists tens of thousands of clones; about 50% were seen once. These TCRs are of unknown antigen specificity. Specimen: central memory CD4+ T cells from blood. The receptors shown here come from a man younger than 40 with type 1 diabetes.

This clone was seen a few times. A junction end diverges from the germline sequence, so it may reflect a read error. The rearrangement joins TRBV6-1 to TRBJ2-7, with 10 nucleotides matching TRBD1. The length of the CDR3 is 16 residues. Looked up from germline, CDR1 is MNHNS and CDR2 is SASEGT. CDR3 protein: CASSDTPPGQGSPSAF. The DNA for the CDR3 is TGTGCCAGCAGTGACACCCCCCCGGGACAGGGGTCTCCCTCTGCCTTC.

The chain couples TRBV11-3 to TRBJ2-3; TRBD1 might be the D (5 bases). Germline V gene data show CDR1 as SGHNT and CDR2 as YENEEA. The CDR3 loop spans 13 amino acids. V was cut by 5 bases and J by 2 bases, with 8 bases left in between. DNA of the CDR3: TGTGCCAGCAGCACAGGAATCACAGATACGCAGTATTTT. It is translated as CASSTGITDTQYF.

The chain has TRBV7-2 and TRBJ2-2, with 13 bases lining up with TRBD2. Germline CDR1 is SGHTA and CDR2 is FQGNSA. With 5 bases clipped from V and 6 bases from J, the junction kept 6 bases outside the gene matches. The CDR3 has 16 amino acids. The CDR3 sequence: CASSTRLAGGAGELFF. The CDR3 DNA follows: TGTGCCAGCAGCACGCGACTAGCGGGAGGTGCCGGGGAGCTGTTTTTT.

This clone appeared a few times. The rearrangement joins TRBV15 to TRBJ2-5, with 7 bases aligning to TRBD1. The V segment lost 1 base and the J segment 1 base; nucleotides outside the gene matches: 6. Per germline, CDR1 LNHNV and CDR2 YYDKDF (reference sequence). The CDR3 contains 16 residues. The DNA of the CDR3 is TGTGCCACCAGCAGAGTTGGGACAGCATCCCAAGAGACCCAGTACTTC. Amino acid sequence: CATSRVGTASQETQYF.

This clone was seen a few times. The CDR3 nucleotides read TGTGCCAGCAGCGCGGGACAGGGTGGGTACGAGCAGTACTTC. It is translated as CASSAGQGGYEQYF. J is TRBJ2-7 and V is TRBV7-2; 9 bases line up with TRBD1. V was pared by 5 bases and J by 4 bases, with 6 bases of the junction left unmatched. Per the germline V gene, CDR1 is SGHTA and CDR2 is FQGNSA. The CDR3 extends over 14 amino acids. The whole variable domain, filled in from reference TRBV7-2 and TRBJ2-7, reads GAGVSQSPSNKVTEKGKDVELRCDPISGHTALYWYRQSLGQGLEFLIYFQGNSAPDKSGLPSDRFSAERTGGSVSTLTIQRTQQEDSAVYLCASSAGQGGYEQYFGPGTRLTVT.

The chain recombines TRBV6-4 with TRBJ2-1, with TRBD2 as a possible D gene (5 bases). This CDR3 is 13 amino acids long. Per the germline V gene, CDR1 is MRHNA and CDR2 is SNTAGT. V lost 7 bases and J lost 10, with 17 bases in between. This CDR3 reads CASIPPRRAEQFF. As DNA, the CDR3 is TGTGCCAGCATTCCCCCGAGGCGGGCAGAGCAGTTCTTC.

The chain couples TRBV2 to TRBJ1-1; TRBD1 aligns across 7 bases. Germline V gene sequence: CDR1 SNHLY, CDR2 FYNNEI. V shed 4 bases, J shed 8 bases, and the junction held 7 bases outside the gene matches. The CDR3 is made up of 13 amino acids. The CDR3 protein is CASSVGEGAEAFF. The CDR3 bases are TGTGCCAGCAGTGTCGGCGAGGGGGCCGAAGCTTTCTTT.

The chain is built from TRBV7-9 and TRBJ2-2; tentative D call: TRBD1 (6 bases). The CDR3 runs to 15 residues. Germline loops: CDR1 SEHNR, CDR2 FQNEAQ (reference sequence). The V end was cut by 5 bases, the J end by 3 bases, with 13 bases between. DNA for the CDR3: TGTGCCAGCAGCGACAGGACGTCTGACACCGGGGAGCTGTTTTTT. Its translation: CASSDRTSDTGELFF.

The V and J genes are TRBV7-8 and TRBJ2-7, with 12 bases that match TRBD1. From germline, CDR1 is SGHVS and CDR2 FQNEAQ. After removal of 5 bases from V and 7 bases from J, the junction contained 9 bases not matched to a gene. The CDR3 is made up of 15 amino acids. The DNA of the CDR3 is TGTGCCAGCAGCACTCTGGGACAGGGGGCGCGTGAGCAGTACTTC. It encodes CASSTLGQGAREQYF.

The J gene is TRBJ1-2, the V gene TRBV27; 9 bases fit TRBD1. The CDR3 has 14 amino acids. With 2 bases clipped from V and 5 bases from J, the junction kept 3 bases outside the gene matches. Germline assignment: CDR1 MNHEY and CDR2 SMNVEV (reference sequence). CDR3: CASSLAGQGYGYTF. The CDR3 bases are TGTGCCAGCAGTTTAGCGGGACAGGGATATGGCTACACCTTC.

This chain links TRBV2 with TRBJ1-6, with D possibly TRBD1 on 5 matching bases. The CDR3 has 14 amino acids. Deletions cut 4 bases from V and 4 bases from J, with 8 bases between. The germline gives CDR1 SNHLY, CDR2 FYNNEI. CDR3 residues: CASSGTPYNSPLHF. The CDR3 DNA is TGTGCCAGCAGTGGGACACCATATAATTCACCCCTCCACTTT.

The chain is built from TRBV25-1 and TRBJ1-5; D unresolved. Germline V gene sequence: CDR1 MGHDK, CDR2 SYGVNS. V lost 8 bases and J 2 bases, leaving 10 bases between the germline ends. The CDR3 runs to 13 residues. The CDR3 bases are TGTGCCAGCCAGGCACCCGGCAATCAGCCCCAGCATTTT. This translates into CASQAPGNQPQHF.

A few counts support this clone. The chain joins TRBV30 to TRBJ1-1; maybe TRBD1 (5 bases). Trimming took 5 bases from V and 1 from J, leaving 8 bases between them. This CDR3 is 12 amino acids long. Germline CDR1 is GTSNPN and CDR2 is SVGIG (reference sequence). The CDR3 loop is CAWGHGNTEAFF. CDR3 nucleotide sequence: TGTGCCTGGGGACATGGGAACACTGAAGCTTTCTTT.

The CDR3 loop is CASSAGLAGGFLYNEQFF. The DNA for the CDR3 is TGCGCCAGCAGCGCGGGACTAGCGGGAGGGTTCCTCTACAATGAGCAGTTCTTC. This chain connects TRBV5-1 to TRBJ2-1, with 16 bases aligning to TRBD2. CDR3 length equals 18 residues. J gave up 3 bases and V 4 bases, and 7 bases lay outside the gene matches. CDR1 and CDR2 (germline): SGHRS, YFSETQ. Using reference TRBV5-1 and TRBJ2-1 for the parts outside the CDR3, the full variable domain is KAGVTQTPRYLIKTRGQQVTLSCSPISGHRSVSWYQQTPGQGLQFLFEYFSETQRNKGNFPGRFSGRQFSNSRSEMNVSTLELGDSALYLCASSAGLAGGFLYNEQFFGPGTRLTVL.

This clone was recorded at least ten times. The chain combines TRBV19 with TRBJ2-1; 11 nucleotides line up with TRBD2. Per the germline V gene, CDR1 is LNHDA and CDR2 is SQIVND (reference sequence). With 5 bases clipped from V and 6 bases from J, the junction kept 12 bases outside the gene matches. This CDR3 region has 17 residues. CDR3 in amino acids: CASSSLLLAGVGNEQFF. Here the CDR3 DNA reads TGTGCCAGTAGTTCCCTTTTACTAGCGGGAGTCGGCAATGAGCAGTTCTTC.

This chain connects TRBV4-2 to TRBJ2-1; 11 bases align to TRBD2. J was trimmed by 4 bases and V by 3 bases; bases with no gene match: 2. CDR1 LGHNA and CDR2 YNFKEQ come from the germline V gene. This CDR3 contains 15 residues. The CDR3 nucleotides are TGTGCCAGCAGCCAGGGACTAGCGGATTACAATGAGCAGTTCTTC. It is translated as CASSQGLADYNEQFF.